This T cell receptor (beta chain) was recovered during a study of blood T cell repertoires in COVID-19. Germline loops: CDR1 KGHSH, CDR2 LQKENI. Trimming took 6 bases from V and 3 from J; bases not matched to a gene: 5. The CDR3 runs 15 residues. Only in-frame clones appear in the TCRdb table, and some are missing; sequencing was by immunoSEQ multiplex PCR. The sample carries tens of thousands of clones, 75% to 95% recorded once. The receptor was derived from a woman in her 70s with active COVID-19. The sequencing sample was made of peripheral blood. The gene calls are TRBV18 and TRBJ2-3; the match to TRBD2 covers 11 bases. The CDR3 loop is CASSLTSGRTDTQYF. The CDR3 DNA reads TGTGCCAGCTCGCTCACTAGCGGGAGAACAGATACGCAGTATTTT.